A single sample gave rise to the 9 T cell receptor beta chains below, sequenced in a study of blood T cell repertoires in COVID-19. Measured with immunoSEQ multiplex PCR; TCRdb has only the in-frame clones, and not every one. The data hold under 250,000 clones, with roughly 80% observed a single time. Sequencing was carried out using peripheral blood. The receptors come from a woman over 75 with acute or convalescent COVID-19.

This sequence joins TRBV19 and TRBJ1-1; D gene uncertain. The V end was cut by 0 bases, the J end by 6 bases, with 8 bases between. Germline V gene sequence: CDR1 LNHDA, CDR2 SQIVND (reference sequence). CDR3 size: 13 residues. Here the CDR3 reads CASSIEEGAEAFF. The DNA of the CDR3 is TGTGCCAGTAGTATAGAAGAGGGCGCTGAAGCTTTCTTT.

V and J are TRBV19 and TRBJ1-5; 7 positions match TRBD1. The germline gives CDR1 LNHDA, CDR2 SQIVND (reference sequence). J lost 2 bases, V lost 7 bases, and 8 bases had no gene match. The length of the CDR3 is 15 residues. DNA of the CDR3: TGTGCCAGTACTCAAGGAACAGGGGGCAATCAGCCCCAGCATTTT. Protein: CASTQGTGGNQPQHF. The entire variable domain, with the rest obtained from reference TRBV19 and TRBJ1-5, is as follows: DGGITQSPKYLFRKEGQNVTLSCEQNLNHDAMYWYRQDPGQGLRLIYYSQIVNDFQKGDIAEGYSVSREKKESFPLTVTSAQKNPTAFYLCASTQGTGGNQPQHFGDGTRLSIL.

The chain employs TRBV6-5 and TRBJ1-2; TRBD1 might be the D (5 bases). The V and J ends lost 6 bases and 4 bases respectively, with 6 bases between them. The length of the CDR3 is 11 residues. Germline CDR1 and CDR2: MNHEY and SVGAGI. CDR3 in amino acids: CASRTAYGYTF. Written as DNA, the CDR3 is TGTGCCAGCAGGACAGCCTATGGCTACACCTTC.

CDR3 nucleotides: TGTGCCAGCAGCTGGGAGACGGGACTCGGAAACACCATATATTTT. It yields the protein CASSWETGLGNTIYF. The V and J genes are TRBV5-8 and TRBJ1-3, with D possibly being TRBD1 (5 bases). Trimming left V 3 bases short and J 4 bases short, with 14 bases between. This CDR3 is built from 15 residues. The V gene's germline CDR1 is SGHTS and CDR2 YDEGEE.

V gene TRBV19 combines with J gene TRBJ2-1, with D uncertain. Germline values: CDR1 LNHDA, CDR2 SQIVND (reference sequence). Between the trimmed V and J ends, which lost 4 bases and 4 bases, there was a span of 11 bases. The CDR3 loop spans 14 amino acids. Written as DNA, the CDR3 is TGTGCCAGTAGTACACAACCAGGTTACAATGAGCAGTTCTTC. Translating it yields CASSTQPGYNEQFF.

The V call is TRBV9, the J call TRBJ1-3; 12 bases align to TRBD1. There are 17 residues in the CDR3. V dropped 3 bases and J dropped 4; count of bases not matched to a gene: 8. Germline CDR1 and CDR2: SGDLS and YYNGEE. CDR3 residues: CASSAGQGAPLGNTIYF. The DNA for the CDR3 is TGTGCCAGCAGCGCGGGACAGGGGGCCCCACTCGGAAACACCATATATTTT.

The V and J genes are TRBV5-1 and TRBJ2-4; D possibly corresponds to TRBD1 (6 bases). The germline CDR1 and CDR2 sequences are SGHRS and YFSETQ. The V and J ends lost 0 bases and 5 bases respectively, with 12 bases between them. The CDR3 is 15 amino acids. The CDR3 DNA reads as TGCGCCAGCAGCTTGGACAGGGCTGGTCAAAACATTCAGTACTTC. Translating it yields CASSLDRAGQNIQYF.

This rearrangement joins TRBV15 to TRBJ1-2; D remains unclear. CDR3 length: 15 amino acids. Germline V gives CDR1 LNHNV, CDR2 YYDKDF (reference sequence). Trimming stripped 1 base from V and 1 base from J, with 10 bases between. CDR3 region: CATSRGPDINYGYTF. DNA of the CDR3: TGTGCCACCAGCAGAGGACCAGACATTAACTATGGCTACACCTTC.

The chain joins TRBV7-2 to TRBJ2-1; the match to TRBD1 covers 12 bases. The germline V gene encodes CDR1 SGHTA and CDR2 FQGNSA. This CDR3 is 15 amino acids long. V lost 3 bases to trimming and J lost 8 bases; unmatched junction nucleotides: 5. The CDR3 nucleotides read TGTGCCAGCAGCTTGGGACAGGGGGCTTGGCATGAGCAGTTCTTC. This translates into CASSLGQGAWHEQFF.